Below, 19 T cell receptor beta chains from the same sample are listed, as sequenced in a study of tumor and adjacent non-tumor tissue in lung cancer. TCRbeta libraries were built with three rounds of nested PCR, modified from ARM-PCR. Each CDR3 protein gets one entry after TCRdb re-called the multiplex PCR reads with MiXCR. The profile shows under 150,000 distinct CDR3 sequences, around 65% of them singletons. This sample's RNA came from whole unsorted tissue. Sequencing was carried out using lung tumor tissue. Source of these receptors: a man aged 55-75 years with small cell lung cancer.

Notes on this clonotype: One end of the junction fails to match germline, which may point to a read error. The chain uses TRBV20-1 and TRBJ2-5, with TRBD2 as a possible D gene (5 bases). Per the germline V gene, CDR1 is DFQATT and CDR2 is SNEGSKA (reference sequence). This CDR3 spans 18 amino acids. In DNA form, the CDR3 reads TGCAGTGCTAGAGATCCAACCTTGGCTAGAGGGAAGTTCGAGACCCGGTACTTC. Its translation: CSARDPTLARGKFETRYF.

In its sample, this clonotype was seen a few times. In DNA form, the CDR3 reads TGTGCCAGCAGGGGACAGGGAAACTATGGCTACACCTTC. It codes for CASRGQGNYGYTF. The chain uses TRBV6-1 and TRBJ1-2; 9 bases are shared with TRBD1. CDR3 length: 13 residues. V trimming: 6 bases; J trimming: 2 bases; junction bases outside the gene matches: 1. Germline V gene lookup returns CDR1 MNHNS and CDR2 SASEGT.

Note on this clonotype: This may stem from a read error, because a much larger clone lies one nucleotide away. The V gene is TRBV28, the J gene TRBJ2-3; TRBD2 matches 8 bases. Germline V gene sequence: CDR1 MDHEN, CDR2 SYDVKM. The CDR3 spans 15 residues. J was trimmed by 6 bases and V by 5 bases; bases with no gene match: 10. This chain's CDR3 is CASSGGLGTPDTQYF. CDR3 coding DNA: TGTGCCAGCAGTGGGGGACTAGGGACTCCGGATACGCAGTATTTT.

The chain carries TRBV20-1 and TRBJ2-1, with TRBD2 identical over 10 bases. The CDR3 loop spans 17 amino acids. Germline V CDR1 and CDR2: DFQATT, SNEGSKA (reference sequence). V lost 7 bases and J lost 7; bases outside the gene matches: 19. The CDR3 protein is CSGRTPKAGGPHNEQFF. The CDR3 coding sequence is TGCAGTGGTAGGACCCCAAAAGCGGGAGGGCCTCATAATGAGCAGTTCTTC.

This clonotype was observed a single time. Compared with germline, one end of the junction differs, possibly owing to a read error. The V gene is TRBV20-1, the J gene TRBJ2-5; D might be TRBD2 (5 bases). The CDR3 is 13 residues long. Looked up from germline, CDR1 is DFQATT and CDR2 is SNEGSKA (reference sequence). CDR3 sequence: CSTRASRYATQYF. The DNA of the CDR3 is TGCAGTACTAGAGCTTCCAGGTATGCGACACAGTACTTC.

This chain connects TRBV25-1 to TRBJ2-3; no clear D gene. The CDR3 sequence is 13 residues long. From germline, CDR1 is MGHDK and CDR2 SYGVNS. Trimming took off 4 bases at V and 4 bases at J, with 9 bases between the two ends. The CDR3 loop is CASSARESDTQYF. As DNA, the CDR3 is TGTGCCAGCAGTGCCAGAGAATCAGATACGCAGTATTTT. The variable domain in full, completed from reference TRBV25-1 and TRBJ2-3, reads EADIYQTPRYLVIGTGKKITLECSQTMGHDKMYWYQQDPGMELHLIHYSYGVNSTEKGDLSSESTVSRIRTEHFPLTLESARPSHTSQYLCASSARESDTQYFGPGTRLTVL.

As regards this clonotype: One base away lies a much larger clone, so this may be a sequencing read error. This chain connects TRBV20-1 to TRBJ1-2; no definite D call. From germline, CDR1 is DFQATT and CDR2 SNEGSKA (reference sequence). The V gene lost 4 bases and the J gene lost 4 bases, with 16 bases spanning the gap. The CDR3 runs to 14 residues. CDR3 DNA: TGCAGTGCTATGGGCGCCCTAGGGTCCTATGGCTACACCTTC. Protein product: CSAMGALGSYGYTF.

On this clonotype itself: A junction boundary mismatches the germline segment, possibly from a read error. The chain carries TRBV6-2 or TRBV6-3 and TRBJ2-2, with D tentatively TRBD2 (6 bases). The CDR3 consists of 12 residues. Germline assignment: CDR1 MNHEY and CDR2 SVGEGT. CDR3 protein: CTSSSLAVELFF. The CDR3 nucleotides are TGTACCAGCAGTTCACTAGCCGTGGAGCTGTTTTTC.

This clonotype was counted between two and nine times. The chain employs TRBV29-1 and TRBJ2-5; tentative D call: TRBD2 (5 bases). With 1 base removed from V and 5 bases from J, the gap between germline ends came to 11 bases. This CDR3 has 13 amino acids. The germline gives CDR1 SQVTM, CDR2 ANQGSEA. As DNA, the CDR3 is TGCAGCGTTGAAGGGGTGAGGGTGGAGACCCAGTACTTC. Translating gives CSVEGVRVETQYF.

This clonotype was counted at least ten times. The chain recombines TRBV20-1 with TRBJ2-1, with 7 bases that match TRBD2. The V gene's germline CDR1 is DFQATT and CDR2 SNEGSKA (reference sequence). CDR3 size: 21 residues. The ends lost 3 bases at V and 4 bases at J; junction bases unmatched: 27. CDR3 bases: TGCAGTGCTAGTAATTTGGGGGGAGGCGGTCTAGCGGCCAGAGGGTACAATGAGCAGTTCTTC. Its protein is CSASNLGGGGLAARGYNEQFF.

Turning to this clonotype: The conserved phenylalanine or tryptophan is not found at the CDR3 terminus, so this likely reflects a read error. The CDR3 DNA follows: TGCAGCTCAACCGGGATTTCCCAGATCACTGAAGCTTTCTCT. Amino acid sequence: CSSTGISQITEAFS. V usage is TRBV29-1 and J usage is TRBJ1-1; D gene uncertain. V lost 8 bases, J lost 4 bases, and 20 bases lay in between. Germline V gives CDR1 SQVTM, CDR2 ANQGSEA. CDR3 length: 14 amino acids.

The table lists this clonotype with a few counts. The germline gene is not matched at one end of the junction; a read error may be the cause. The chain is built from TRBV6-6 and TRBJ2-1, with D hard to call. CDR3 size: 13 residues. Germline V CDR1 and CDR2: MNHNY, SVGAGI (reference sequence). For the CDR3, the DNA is TGTGCCGGCAGTTACATGCCTGCTAAGGGGCAGTTCTTC. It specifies CAGSYMPAKGQFF.

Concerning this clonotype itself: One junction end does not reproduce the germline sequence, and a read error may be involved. DNA for the CDR3: TGCAGTGCTAGTACAGGGGGAAGGTGTACCCAGCCCCAGCGTTTT. Encoded protein: CSASTGGRCTQPQRF. This chain joins TRBV20-1 and TRBJ1-5, with 8 bases matching TRBD1. This CDR3 has 15 residues. Germline CDR1 and CDR2: DFQATT and SNEGSKA (reference sequence).

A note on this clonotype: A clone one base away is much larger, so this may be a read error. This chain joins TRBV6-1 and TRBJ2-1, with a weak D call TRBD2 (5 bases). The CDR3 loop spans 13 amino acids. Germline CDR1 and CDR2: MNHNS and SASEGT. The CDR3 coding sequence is TGTGTCAGCAGTGTTTCCGGGAACAATGAGCAGTTCTTC. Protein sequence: CVSSVSGNNEQFF.

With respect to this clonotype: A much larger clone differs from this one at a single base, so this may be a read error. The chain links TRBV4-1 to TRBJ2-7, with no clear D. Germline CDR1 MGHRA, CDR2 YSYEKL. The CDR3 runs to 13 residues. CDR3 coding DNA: TGCACCAGCAGCCAAGATCCTAGTATGGAGCAGTACTTC. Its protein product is CTSSQDPSMEQYF.

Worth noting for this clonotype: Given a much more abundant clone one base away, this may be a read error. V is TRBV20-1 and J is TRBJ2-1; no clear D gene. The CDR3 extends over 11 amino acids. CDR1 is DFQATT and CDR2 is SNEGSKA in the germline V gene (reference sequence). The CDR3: CRARSGSQQFF. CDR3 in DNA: TGCAGAGCTAGATCCGGAAGCCAGCAGTTCTTC.

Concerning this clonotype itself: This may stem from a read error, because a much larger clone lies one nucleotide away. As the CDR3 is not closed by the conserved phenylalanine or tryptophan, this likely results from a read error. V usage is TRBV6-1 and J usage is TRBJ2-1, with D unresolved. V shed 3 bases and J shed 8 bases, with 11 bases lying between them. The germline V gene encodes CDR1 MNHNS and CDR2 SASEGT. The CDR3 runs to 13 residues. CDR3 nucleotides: TGTGCCAGCAGTGAGGACGCGAAAGATGAGCAGTTCCTC. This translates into CASSEDAKDEQFL.

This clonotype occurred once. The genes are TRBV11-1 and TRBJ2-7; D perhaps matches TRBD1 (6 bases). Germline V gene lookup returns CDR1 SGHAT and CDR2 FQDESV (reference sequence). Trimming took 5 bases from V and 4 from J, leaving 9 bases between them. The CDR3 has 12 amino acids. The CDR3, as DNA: TGTGCCAGCAGCGGACAGTGGTACGAGCAGTACTTC. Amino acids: CASSGQWYEQYF.

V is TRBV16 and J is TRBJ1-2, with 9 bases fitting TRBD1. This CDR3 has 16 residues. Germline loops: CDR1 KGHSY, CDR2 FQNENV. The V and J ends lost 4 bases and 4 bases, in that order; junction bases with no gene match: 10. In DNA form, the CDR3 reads TGTGCCAGCAGCCTACGGACAACAGGGGGCGGCTATGGCTACACCTTC. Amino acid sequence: CASSLRTTGGGYGYTF.